The clone carrying this T cell receptor beta chain was counted only a few times. What it binds is not known. Trimming removed 3 bases from V and 6 bases from J; junction bases left unmatched: 9. Per the germline V gene, CDR1 is DFQATT and CDR2 is SNEGSKA (reference sequence). The CDR3 covers 15 residues. Regarding time point: patch test 1, 2 weeks after DPC sensitization. Treatment indicated: therapeutic diphenylcyclopropenone sensitization with weekly scalp DPC. Unique molecular identifiers were attached to individual cDNA molecules within the library. One entry per CDR3 protein results from TCRdb running MiXCR on the RACE reads. The sample comprises fewer than 400,000 distinct CDR3 sequences, under 8% of which are singletons, and more than 7% rests with the top ten. The sample comes from a study of human T cells and chemical hapten exposure. Study-wide background: TCR yields differed between samples (mainly from small differences in pooled library volume).

Study conclusions and caveats: The number of TCRs above 1 in 1000 frequency did not change after DPC sensitization.

The receptor was isolated from a woman aged 18-29 years with alopecia areata. Some clones in this sample may be carry-over from other donors' samples. The source was whole blood, collected in connection with sensitization to the hapten diphenylcyclopropenone (DPC). The chain carries TRBV20-1 and TRBJ2-2, with TRBD2 matching 8 bases. The CDR3 nucleotides read TGCAGTGCTAGGGCGGGGGGCCTTCGGCCCGGGGAGCTGTTTTTT. It specifies CSARAGGLRPGELFF.